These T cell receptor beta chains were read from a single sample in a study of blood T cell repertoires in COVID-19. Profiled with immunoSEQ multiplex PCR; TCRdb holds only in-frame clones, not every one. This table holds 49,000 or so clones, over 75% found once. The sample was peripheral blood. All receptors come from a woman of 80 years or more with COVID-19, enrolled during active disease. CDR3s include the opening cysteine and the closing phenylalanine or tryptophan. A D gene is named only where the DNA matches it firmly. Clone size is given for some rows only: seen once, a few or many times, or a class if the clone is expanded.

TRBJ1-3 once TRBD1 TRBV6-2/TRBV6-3 TGTGCCAGCAGCCGCGGGACAGGGAGAACTGGAAACACCATATATTTT CASSRGTGRTGNTIYF
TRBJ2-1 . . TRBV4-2 TGTGCCAGCAGCCAAGATATGCTAGTTTACAATGAGCAGTTCTTC CASSQDMLVYNEQFF
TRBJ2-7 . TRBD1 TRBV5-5 TGTGCCAGCAGCTTTTATCAGGGGGCTGCCAGCGAGCAGTACTTC CASSFYQGAASEQYF
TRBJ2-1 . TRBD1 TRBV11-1 TGTGCCAGCAGCTTCATCTTTGGGACAGGATCAATTGAGCAGTTCTTC CASSFIFGTGSIEQFF
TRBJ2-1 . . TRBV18 TGTGCCAGCTCACGGGGAAGCGGGCACAATGAGCAGTTCTTC CASSRGSGHNEQFF
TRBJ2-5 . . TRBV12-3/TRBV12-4 TGTGCCAGCAGCCCCCTCCGGGAGACCCAGTACTTC CASSPLRETQYF
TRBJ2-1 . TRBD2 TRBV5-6 TGTGCCAGCAGCTTGCGCGGGGGGCTTAATGAGCAGTTCTTC CASSLRGGLNEQFF
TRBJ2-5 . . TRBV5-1 TGCGCCAGCAGCTTGGCCGGTAGACAAGAGACCCAGTACTTC CASSLAGRQETQYF
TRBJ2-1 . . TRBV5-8 TGTGCCAGCAGCTCTCAGCGGTACAATGAGCAGTTCTTC CASSSQRYNEQFF
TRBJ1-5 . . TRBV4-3 TGCGCCAGCAGCCAAGACTGGCATCAGCCCCAGCATTTT CASSQDWHQPQHF
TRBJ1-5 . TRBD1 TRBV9 TGTGCCAGCAGCCGATCATCAGGGGGGAGCCAGCCCCAGCATTTT CASSRSSGGSQPQHF
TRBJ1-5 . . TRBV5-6 TGTGCCAGCAGCCGAGGCGCAGGCAATCAGCCCCAGCATTTT CASSRGAGNQPQHF
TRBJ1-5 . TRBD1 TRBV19 TGTGCCAGTAGTATAGAGACAGGGCTAGGTCAGCCCCAGCATTTT CASSIETGLGQPQHF
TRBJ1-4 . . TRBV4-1 TGCGCCAGCAGCCGATCGGGGGAAAAACTGTTTTTT CASSRSGEKLFF
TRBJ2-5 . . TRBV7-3 TGTGCCAGCAGCTTAGATACAGGACGTACCCAGTACTTC CASSLDTGRTQYF
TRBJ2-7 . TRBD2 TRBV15 TGTGCCACCAGCAGAGATTTGCGGGAGGGGAATTACGAGCAGTACTTC CATSRDLREGNYEQYF
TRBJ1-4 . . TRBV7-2 TGTGCCAGCAGCCCGCGACAGTTTAATGAAAAACTGTTTTTT CASSPRQFNEKLFF
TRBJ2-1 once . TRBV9 TGTGCCAGCAGCGTAGATGCAGGGTCCAATGAGCAGTTCTTC CASSVDAGSNEQFF
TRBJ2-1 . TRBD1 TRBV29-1 TGCAGCGAGTCCGGGACAGCTTCTTACAATGAGCAGTTCTTC CSESGTASYNEQFF
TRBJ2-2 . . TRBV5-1 TGCGCCAGCAGTCGGGAAAACACCGGGGAGCTGTTTTTT CASSRENTGELFF
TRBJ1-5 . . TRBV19 TGTGCCAGTAGTATTTCCTCGGGGAGCAATCAGCCCCAGCATTTT CASSISSGSNQPQHF
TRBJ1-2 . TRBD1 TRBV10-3 TGTGCCATCACCGGGACAGGGCTTGGCTACACCTTC CAITGTGLGYTF
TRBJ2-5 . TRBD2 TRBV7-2 TGTGCCAGCAGCTTACCGACGGGACTAGCGGGAGGGGAGACCCAGTACTTC CASSLPTGLAGGETQYF
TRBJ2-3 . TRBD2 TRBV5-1 TGCGCCAGCAGCTTGGCCCCAACTAGCGGGGTCACTGATACGCAGTATTTT CASSLAPTSGVTDTQYF
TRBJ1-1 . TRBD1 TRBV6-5 TGTGCCAGCAGACGAACTAGGGGGCGGGTTGAAGCTTTCTTT CASRRTRGRVEAFF
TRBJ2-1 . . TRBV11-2 TGTGCCAGCAGCTTAGGACTAGATGGTGAGCAGTTCTTC CASSLGLDGEQFF
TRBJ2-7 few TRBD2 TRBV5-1 TGCGCCAGCAGCTTGGGGCTAGCGGGAGGCCGCTACGAGCAGTACTTC CASSLGLAGGRYEQYF
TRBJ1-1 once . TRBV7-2 TGTGCCAGCAGCTTAGTGGGGAGAATGAACACTGAAGCTTTCTTT CASSLVGRMNTEAFF
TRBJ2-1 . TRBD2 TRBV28 TGTGCCAGCAGTCCCCTGGGACTAGCGGGAGAAACCCCCCTTAATGAGCAGTTCTTC CASSPLGLAGETPLNEQFF
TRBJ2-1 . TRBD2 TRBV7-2 TGTGCCAGCAGCTTAGGGGACTATTCCTACAATGAGCAGTTCTTC CASSLGDYSYNEQFF
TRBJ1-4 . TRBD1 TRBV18 TGTGCCACCACGGGACAGGTGAATGAAAAACTGTTTTTT CATTGQVNEKLFF
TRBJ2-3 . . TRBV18 TGTGCCAGCTCACCACCGGAGGGGTCGAAGTTTGCAGATACGCAGTATTTT CASSPPEGSKFADTQYF
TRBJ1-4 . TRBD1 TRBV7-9 TGTGCCAGCAGCTTGGTAGCTGGAGGGGGCGTAAGAAGGGTTGAAAAACTGTTTTTT CASSLVAGGGVRRVEKLFF
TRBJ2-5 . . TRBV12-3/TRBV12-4 TGTGCCAGCAGCCCTACTAGTATCGCCCAGTACTTC CASSPTSIAQYF
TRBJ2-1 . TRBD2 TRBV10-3 TGTGCCGCTAGACGAGGAGCGGGGGACAAGAAGGATGAGCAGTTCTTC CAARRGAGDKKDEQFF
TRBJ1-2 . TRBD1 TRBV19 TGTGCCAGTAGTCCCGACAGGGGTGTTGGCTACACCTTC CASSPDRGVGYTF
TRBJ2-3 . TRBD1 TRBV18 TGTGCCAGCTCACCCTCGGGACAGGGAACAGATACGCAGTATTTT CASSPSGQGTDTQYF
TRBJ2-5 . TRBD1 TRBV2 TGTGCCAGCGGTCCCGGGACAGGGGGCGGAGAGACCCAGTACTTC CASGPGTGGGETQYF
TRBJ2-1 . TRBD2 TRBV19 TGTGCCAGTACCGGGACTAGCCTAGGTCACAATGAGCAGTTCTTC CASTGTSLGHNEQFF
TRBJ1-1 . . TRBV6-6 TGTGCCAGCAGTTACTATAGGGCAGGGTCTGAAGCTTTCTTT CASSYYRAGSEAFF
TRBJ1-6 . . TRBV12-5 TGTGCTAGTGGCCGGGAGGGCTCCTATAATTCACCCCTCCACTTT CASGREGSYNSPLHF
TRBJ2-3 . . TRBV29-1 TGCAGCGTTGAAGGTGGGAAGGGAGCAGATACGCAGTATTTT CSVEGGKGADTQYF
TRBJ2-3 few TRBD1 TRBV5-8 TGTGCCAGCAGCCCAACAGGGGACGCAGATACGCAGTATTTT CASSPTGDADTQYF
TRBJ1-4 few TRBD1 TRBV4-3 TGCGCCAGCAGCCTAGGTCCGGGAAAGGGGGCTGAAAAACTGTTTTTT CASSLGPGKGAEKLFF
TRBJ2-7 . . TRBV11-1 TGTGCCAGCAGCCCACTCGGGGAATCCTACGAGCAGTACTTC CASSPLGESYEQYF
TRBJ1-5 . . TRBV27 TGTGCCAGCAGTTTAGTTCCGGGGGGTAAAGTTTGGCCCCAGCATTTT CASSLVPGGKVWPQHF
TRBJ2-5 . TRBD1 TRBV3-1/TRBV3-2 TGTGCCAGCAGTCCTACAGGGGTGCAAGAGACCCAGTACTTC CASSPTGVQETQYF
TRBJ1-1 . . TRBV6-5 TGTGCCAGCAGATCTATTACAGGTAACACTGAAGCTTTCTTT CASRSITGNTEAFF
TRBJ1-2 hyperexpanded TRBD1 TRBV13 TGTGCCAGCAGCTTAGAGGATTGGGACAGGCCCAACTATGGCTACACCTTC CASSLEDWDRPNYGYTF
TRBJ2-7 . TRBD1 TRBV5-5 TGTGCCAGCAGCCCCGGGACAGGTGTTGCCTACGAGCAGTACTTC CASSPGTGVAYEQYF